The next 6 T cell receptor beta chains were all read from a single sample in a study of Tregs in tolerant kidney transplant recipients. Recipients received nonmyeloablative bone marrow transplants from related graft donors, with transient mixed chimerism. TCRdb's table, derived via immunoSEQ multiplex PCR, lists solely in-frame clones and lacks some. Here the sample spans tens of thousands of clones, roughly 93% being singletons. Sequencing used CD4+ T cells from blood (PBMCs), obtained 12 months after the transplant. The receptors were gathered from a human patient who received a combined kidney and bone marrow transplant. T cells may partly derive from the graft donor.

The table lists this clone with a few counts. The chain uses TRBV4-2 and TRBJ1-1; D unresolved. Per germline, CDR1 LGHNA and CDR2 YNFKEQ. Trimming pared 4 bases from V and 3 bases from J, leaving 12 bases between. The CDR3 contains 14 residues. CDR3 coding DNA: TGTGCCAGCAGCCCCCGCCAGGCTTACACTGAAGCTTTCTTT. Translation gives CASSPRQAYTEAFF.

The chain carries TRBV10-1 and TRBJ2-7, with D perhaps TRBD2 (8 bases). The CDR3 is 17 amino acids. The germline V and J ends were trimmed by 1 base and 2 bases, with 18 bases remaining between them. Germline V gives CDR1 WNHNN, CDR2 SYGVQD (reference sequence). The CDR3 bases are TGCGCCAGCAGTGAGTTCCCCGGGAGGGGGCCCCCCTACGAGCAGTACTTC. It translates to CASSEFPGRGPPYEQYF.

The DNA for the CDR3 is TGTGCCAGCAGCTTGCGGGGGTGGGACACTGAAGCTTTCTTT. This encodes CASSLRGWDTEAFF. The gene calls are TRBV5-6 and TRBJ1-1; D possibly corresponds to TRBD1 (5 bases). The CDR3 covers 14 residues. Looked up from germline, CDR1 is SGHDT and CDR2 is YYEEEE. Trimming pared 1 base from V and 3 bases from J, leaving 10 bases between.

V is TRBV6-6 and J is TRBJ2-2; no clear D. Germline V gene sequence: CDR1 MNHNY, CDR2 SVGAGI (reference sequence). The CDR3 covers 15 residues. V was shortened by 6 bases and J by 1 base, with 12 bases between the two germline ends. CDR3 DNA sequence: TGTGCCAGCAGCAAACAGCCTTTGAACACCGGGGAGCTGTTTTTT. This gives the protein CASSKQPLNTGELFF.

The gene calls are TRBV5-4 and TRBJ2-5; TRBD2 aligns across 7 bases. V lost 0 bases to trimming and J lost 1 base; unmatched junction nucleotides: 0. This CDR3 spans 14 amino acids. Germline CDR1 SGHNT, CDR2 YYREEE (reference sequence). The CDR3 nucleotides read TGTGCCAGCAGCTTGGCGGGGGGCCAAGAGACCCAGTACTTC. This translates into CASSLAGGQETQYF.

The rearrangement joins TRBV10-3 to TRBJ2-7, with 7 bases that match TRBD1. With V trimmed by 2 bases and J by 0 bases, 1 base remained unmatched. Per germline, CDR1 ENHRY and CDR2 SYGVKD. CDR3 length: 14 residues. The CDR3 spells CAISERQGSYEQYF. The CDR3 nucleotides are TGTGCCATCAGTGAGCGACAGGGCTCCTACGAGCAGTACTTC.